Listed here is a single TCR beta chain. Its specificity is unknown. The sample originates from a study of cytomegalovirus exposure and HLA in healthy donors. Findings and limits, study-wide: Other equally common chains were less clonally expanded than HLA-associated TCR beta chains, a later analysis showed. It was only CMV serostatus that was available as immune exposure information. In a later analysis, at a false discovery rate of 0.05, approximately 18,000 TCR beta sequences were associated with HLA alleles. By a later analysis, the bulk of CMV-associated TCR beta chains appeared HLA-restricted.

Amplification used 60 Vbeta primers and 13 Jbeta primers. The repertoire was sequenced with immunoSEQ multiplex PCR; TCRdb's copy has only in-frame clones and lacks some. Of roughly 120,000 clones in the sample, roughly four fifths are singletons; the top ten hold 1.5% to 2%. Input material: PBMCs. The TCR was taken from a man in his forties in good health and CMV-seronegative.

CDR3 loop: CASNGEDRYEQYF. The CDR3 DNA is TGTGCCAGCAACGGGGAGGATCGCTACGAGCAGTACTTC. J is TRBJ2-7 and V is TRBV7-9; D is perhaps TRBD2 (6 bases). Trimming left V 7 bases short and J 3 bases short, with 13 bases between. There are 13 residues in the CDR3. The germline CDR1 and CDR2 sequences are SEHNR and FQNEAQ (reference sequence).